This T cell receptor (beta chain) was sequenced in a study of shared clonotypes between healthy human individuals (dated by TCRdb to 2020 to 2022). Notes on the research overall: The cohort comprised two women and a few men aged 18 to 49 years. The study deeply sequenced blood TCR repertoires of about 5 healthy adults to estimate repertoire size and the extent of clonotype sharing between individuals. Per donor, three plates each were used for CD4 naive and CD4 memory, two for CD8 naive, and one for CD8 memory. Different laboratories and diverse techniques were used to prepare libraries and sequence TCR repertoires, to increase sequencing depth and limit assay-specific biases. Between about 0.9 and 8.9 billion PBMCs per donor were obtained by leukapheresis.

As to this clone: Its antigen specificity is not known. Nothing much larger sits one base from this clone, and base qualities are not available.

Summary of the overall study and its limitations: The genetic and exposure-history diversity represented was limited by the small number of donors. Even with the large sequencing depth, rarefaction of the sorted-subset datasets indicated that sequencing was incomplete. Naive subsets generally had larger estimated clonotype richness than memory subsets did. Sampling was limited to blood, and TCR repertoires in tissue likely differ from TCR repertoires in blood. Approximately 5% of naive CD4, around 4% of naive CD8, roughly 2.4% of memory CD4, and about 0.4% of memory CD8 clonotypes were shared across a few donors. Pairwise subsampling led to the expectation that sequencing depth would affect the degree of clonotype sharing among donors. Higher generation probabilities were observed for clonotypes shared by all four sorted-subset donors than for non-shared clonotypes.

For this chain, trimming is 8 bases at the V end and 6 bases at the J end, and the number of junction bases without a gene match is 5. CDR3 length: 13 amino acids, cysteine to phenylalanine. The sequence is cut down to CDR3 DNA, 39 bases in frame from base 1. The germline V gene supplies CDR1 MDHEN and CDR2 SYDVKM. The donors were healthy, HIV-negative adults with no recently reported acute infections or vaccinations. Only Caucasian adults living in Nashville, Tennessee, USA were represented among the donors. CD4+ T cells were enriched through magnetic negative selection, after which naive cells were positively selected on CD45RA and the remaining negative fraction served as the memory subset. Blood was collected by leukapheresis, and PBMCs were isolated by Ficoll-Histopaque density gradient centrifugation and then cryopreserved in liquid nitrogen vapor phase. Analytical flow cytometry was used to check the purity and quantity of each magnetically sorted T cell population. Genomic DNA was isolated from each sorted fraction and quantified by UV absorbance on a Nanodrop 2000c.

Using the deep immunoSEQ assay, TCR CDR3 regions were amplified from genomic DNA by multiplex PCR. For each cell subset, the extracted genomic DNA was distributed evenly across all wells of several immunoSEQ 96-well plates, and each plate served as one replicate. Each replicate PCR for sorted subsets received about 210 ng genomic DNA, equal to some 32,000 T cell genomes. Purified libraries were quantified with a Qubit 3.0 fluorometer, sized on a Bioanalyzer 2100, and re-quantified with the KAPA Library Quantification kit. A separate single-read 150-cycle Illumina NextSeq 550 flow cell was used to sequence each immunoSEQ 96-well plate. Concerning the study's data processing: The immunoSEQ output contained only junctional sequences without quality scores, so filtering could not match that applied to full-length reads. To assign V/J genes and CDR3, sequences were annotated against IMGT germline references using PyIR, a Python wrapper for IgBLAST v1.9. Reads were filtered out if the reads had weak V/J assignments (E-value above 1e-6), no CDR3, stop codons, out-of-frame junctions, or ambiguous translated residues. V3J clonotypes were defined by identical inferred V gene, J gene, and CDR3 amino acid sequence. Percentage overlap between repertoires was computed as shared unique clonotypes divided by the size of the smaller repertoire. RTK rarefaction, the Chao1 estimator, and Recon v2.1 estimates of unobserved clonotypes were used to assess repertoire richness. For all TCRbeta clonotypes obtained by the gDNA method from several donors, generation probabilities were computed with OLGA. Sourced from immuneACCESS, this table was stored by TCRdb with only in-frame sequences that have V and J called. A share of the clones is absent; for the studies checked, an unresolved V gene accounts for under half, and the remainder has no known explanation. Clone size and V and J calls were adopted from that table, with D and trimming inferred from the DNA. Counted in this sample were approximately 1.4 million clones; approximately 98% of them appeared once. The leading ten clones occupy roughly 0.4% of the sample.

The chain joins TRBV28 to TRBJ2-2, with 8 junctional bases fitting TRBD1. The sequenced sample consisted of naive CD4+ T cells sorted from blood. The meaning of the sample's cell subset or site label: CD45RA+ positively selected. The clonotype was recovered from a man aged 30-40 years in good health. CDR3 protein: CASQGAWAGELFF. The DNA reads TGTGCCAGCCAGGGGGCGTGGGCCGGGGAGCTGTTTTTT.